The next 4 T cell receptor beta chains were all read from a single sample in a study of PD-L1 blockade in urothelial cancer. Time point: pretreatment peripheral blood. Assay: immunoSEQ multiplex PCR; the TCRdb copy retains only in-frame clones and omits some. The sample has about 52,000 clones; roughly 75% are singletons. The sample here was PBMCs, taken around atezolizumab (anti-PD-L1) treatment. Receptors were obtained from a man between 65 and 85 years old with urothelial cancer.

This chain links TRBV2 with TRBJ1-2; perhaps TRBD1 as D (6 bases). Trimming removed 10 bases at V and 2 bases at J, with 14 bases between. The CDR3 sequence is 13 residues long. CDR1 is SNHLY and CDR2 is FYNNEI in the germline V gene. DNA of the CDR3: TGTGCCACACGGGCAGGACAGAACTATGGCTACACCTTC. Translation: CATRAGQNYGYTF.

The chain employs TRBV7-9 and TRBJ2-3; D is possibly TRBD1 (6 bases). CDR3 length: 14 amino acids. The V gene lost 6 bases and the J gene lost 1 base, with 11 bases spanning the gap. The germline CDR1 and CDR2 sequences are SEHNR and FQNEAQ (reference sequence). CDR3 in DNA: TGTGCCAGCAGTCCTAAGGGGGGCACAGATACGCAGTATTTT. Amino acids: CASSPKGGTDTQYF.

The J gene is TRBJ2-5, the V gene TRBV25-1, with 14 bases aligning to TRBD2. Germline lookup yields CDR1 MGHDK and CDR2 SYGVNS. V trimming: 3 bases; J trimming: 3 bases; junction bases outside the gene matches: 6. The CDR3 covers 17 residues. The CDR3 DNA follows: TGTGCCAGCAGTGAGCCGACTAGCGGGGGGGTAAAAGAGACCCAGTACTTC. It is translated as CASSEPTSGGVKETQYF.

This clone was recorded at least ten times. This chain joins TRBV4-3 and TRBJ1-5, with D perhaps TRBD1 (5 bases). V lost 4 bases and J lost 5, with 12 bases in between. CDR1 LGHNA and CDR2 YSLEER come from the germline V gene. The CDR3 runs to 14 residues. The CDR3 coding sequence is TGCGCCAGCAGCCGAGACGGGGGGGATCAGCCCCAGCATTTT. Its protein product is CASSRDGGDQPQHF.